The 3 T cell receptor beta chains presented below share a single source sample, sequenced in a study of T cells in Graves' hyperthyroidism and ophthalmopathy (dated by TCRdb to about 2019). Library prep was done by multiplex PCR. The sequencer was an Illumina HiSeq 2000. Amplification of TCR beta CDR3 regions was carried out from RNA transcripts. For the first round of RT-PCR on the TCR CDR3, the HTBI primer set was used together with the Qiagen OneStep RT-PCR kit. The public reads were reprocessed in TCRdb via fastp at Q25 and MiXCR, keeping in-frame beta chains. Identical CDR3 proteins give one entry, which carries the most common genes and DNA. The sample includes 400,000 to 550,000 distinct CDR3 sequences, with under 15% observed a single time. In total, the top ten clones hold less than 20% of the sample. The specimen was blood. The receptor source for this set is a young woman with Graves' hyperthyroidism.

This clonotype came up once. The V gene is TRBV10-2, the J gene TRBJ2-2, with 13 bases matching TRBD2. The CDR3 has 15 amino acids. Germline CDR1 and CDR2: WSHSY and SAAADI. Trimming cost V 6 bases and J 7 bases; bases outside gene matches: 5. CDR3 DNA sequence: TGCGCCAGCAGCAGGACTAGCGGGAGAGTCGGGGAGCTGTTTTTT. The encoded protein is CASSRTSGRVGELFF.

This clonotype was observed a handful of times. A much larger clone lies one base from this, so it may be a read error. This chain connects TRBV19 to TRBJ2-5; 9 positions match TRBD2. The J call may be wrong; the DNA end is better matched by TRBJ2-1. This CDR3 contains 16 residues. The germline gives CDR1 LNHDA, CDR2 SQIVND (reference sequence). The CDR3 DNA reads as TGTGCCAGTAGTATAGGCGCGGGAGGGTCGGCGGAGACCCAGTTCTTC. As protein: CASSIGAGGSAETQFF.

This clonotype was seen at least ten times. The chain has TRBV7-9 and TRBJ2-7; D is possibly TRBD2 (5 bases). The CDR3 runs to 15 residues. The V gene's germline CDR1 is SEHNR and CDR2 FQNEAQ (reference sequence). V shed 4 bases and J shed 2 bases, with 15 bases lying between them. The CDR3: CASSWAEESPYEQYF. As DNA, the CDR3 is TGTGCCAGCAGCTGGGCGGAGGAAAGCCCCTACGAGCAGTACTTC.